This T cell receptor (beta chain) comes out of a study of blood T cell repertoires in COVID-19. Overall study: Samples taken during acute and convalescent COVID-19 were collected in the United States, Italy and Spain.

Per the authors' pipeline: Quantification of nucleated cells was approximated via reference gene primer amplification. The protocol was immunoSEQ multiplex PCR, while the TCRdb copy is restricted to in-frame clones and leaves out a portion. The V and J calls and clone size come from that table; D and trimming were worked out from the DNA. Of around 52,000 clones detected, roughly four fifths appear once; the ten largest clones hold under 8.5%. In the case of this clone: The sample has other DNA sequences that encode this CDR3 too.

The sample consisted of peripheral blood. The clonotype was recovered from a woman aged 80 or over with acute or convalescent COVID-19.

The CDR3 loop is CAWSRGRLGGDTQYF. In nucleotides, the CDR3 is TGTGCCTGGAGCCGTGGACGCCTAGGGGGAGATACGCAGTATTTT. The gene calls are TRBV30 and TRBJ2-3; a weak D match, TRBD1 (6 bases). Germline V gene data show CDR1 as GTSNPN and CDR2 as SVGIG (reference sequence). The CDR3 has 15 residues. Deletions cut 3 bases from V and 5 bases from J, with 18 bases between.